This T cell receptor beta chain was found in a study of OX40 agonist ivuxolimab in advanced cancers. Study summary: Patients received the agonistic anti-OX40 (CD134) antibody ivuxolimab. Patients achieving partial responses numbered three: one hepatocellular carcinoma case and two cutaneous melanoma cases. General study results and limits: Among some nonresponders, normalized T-cell clonal expansion was also low. The antigens recognized by the expanded peripheral T cells, that is their antigen specificity, were not determined.

Only in-frame clones appear in the TCRdb table, and some are missing; sequencing was by immunoSEQ multiplex PCR. Seen here are over 55,000 clones, approximately 91% observed once, and the top ten hold 3% to 4%. Germline CDR1 LGHNA, CDR2 YSLEER. The CDR3 extends over 16 amino acids. V lost 0 bases and J 2 bases, leaving 14 bases between the germline ends. For this clone: The antigen is undetermined.

The V and J genes are TRBV4-3 and TRBJ2-7; possibly TRBD1 for D (7 bases). The receptor's source is an adult with an advanced solid tumor such as melanoma, head and neck, liver or kidney cancer. Sample: CD4+ or CD8+ T cells sorted from blood, taken in a trial of the OX40 agonist ivuxolimab. The CDR3 nucleotides read TGCGCCAGCAGCCAAGATGGGCCAGGGGGGCCCTACGAGCAGTACTTC. Its translation: CASSQDGPGGPYEQYF.